The rows below give T cell receptor beta chains drawn from one sample of a study of blood T cell repertoires in COVID-19. Sequenced by immunoSEQ multiplex PCR; TCRdb stores in-frame clones only, minus some. The table has about 180,000 clones, 75% to 90% seen once; the top ten hold 2% to 2.5%. The sample taken for sequencing was PBMCs or T cells enriched from blood (not recorded which). These receptors came from a woman in her thirties or forties with acute COVID-19. Each CDR3 is given with its conserved first and last residue. The D gene is left open where the match is weak.

V,D,J,DNA,CDR3
TRBV11-2,.,TRBJ1-4,TGTGCCAGCAGCTTAGGGGTACTACCCGATGAAAAACTGTTTTTT,CASSLGVLPDEKLFF
TRBV30,TRBD1,TRBJ1-6,TGTGCCTGGACCTCGGGACAGACCAATTCACCCCTCCACTTT,CAWTSGQTNSPLHF
TRBV29-1,.,TRBJ1-1,TGCAGCGTTGCCGGGGGAACTGCGAACACTGAAGCTTTCTTT,CSVAGGTANTEAFF
TRBV28,.,TRBJ2-7,TGTGCCAGCAGTGCCGGGAGCTCCTACGAGCAGTACTTC,CASSAGSSYEQYF
TRBV4-2,TRBD2,TRBJ2-7,TGTGCCAGCAGCCAAGCGCGGGAGAGTAACGAGCAGTACTTC,CASSQARESNEQYF
TRBV24-1,.,TRBJ2-1,TGTGCCACCAGTGATCCGGCTAGTCGCTATGAGCAGTTCTTC,CATSDPASRYEQFF
TRBV2,.,TRBJ1-6,TGTGCCAGCAGTGGGGGAGGGGATAATTCACCCCTCCACTTT,CASSGGGDNSPLHF
TRBV5-3,.,TRBJ1-4,TGTGCCAGAAGTTGGTGGGAGACAAATGAAAAACTGTTTTTT,CARSWWETNEKLFF
TRBV18,TRBD1,TRBJ2-3,TGTGCCAGCTCACCAGGGACAGGCCACTACACAGATACGCAGTATTTT,CASSPGTGHYTDTQYF
TRBV7-2,.,TRBJ2-1,TGTGCCAGCAGCTTAAGGCTGCGCGGGGGCCCTAGCGGTGAGCAGTTCTTC,CASSLRLRGGPSGEQFF
TRBV2,TRBD2,TRBJ2-7,TGTGCCAGCAGTCACAGGGGGGGACTAGCGGGAGGCCCCCTCCCCTACGAGCAGTACTTC,CASSHRGGLAGGPLPYEQYF
TRBV30,.,TRBJ2-1,TGTGCCTGGGGACAGATGATTAACAATGAGCAGTTCTTC,CAWGQMINNEQFF
TRBV5-1,TRBD2,TRBJ2-7,TGCGCCAGCAGCCAAGGGACTAGGAACTACGAGCAGTACTTC,CASSQGTRNYEQYF
TRBV6-1,.,TRBJ1-5,TGTGCCAGCAGTGAATTGGCCGGGGGCAATCAGCCCCAGCATTTT,CASSELAGGNQPQHF
TRBV4-1,.,TRBJ2-1,TGCGCCAGCAGCCAATATTCGGAGTACAATGAGCAGTTCTTC,CASSQYSEYNEQFF